Below, 32 T cell receptor beta chains from the same sample are listed, as sequenced in a study of CD8+ T cells in alopecia areata. TCR sequencing used cDNA made by reverse transcription of extracted RNA. Generated by immunoSEQ multiplex PCR, the TCRdb table keeps only in-frame clones and is missing some. The sample includes about 200,000 clones, about 61% of them seen just once. The material sequenced was CD8+ T cells sorted from blood. The receptors stem from a human donor in good health.

This chain links TRBV4-1 with TRBJ1-5; 10 nucleotides line up with TRBD1. V gave up 3 bases and J gave up 7 bases; unmatched junction bases: 3. CDR1 is MGHRA and CDR2 is YSYEKL in the germline V gene. The CDR3 has 14 residues. The CDR3 region has the DNA TGCGCCAGCAGCCACACGGACAGGGGGCAGCCCCAGCATTTT. The encoded protein is CASSHTDRGQPQHF.

The chain joins TRBV13 to TRBJ2-7; perhaps TRBD1 as D (6 bases). The V gene lost 5 bases and the J gene lost 7 bases, with 12 bases spanning the gap. Per germline, CDR1 PRHDT and CDR2 FYEKMQ (reference sequence). CDR3 length: 12 residues. CDR3 amino acids: CASSTGTREQYF. The DNA for the CDR3 is TGTGCCAGCAGCACCGGGACACGTGAGCAGTACTTC.

The chain carries TRBV9 and TRBJ1-2; 8 bases are a match to TRBD1. Germline loops: CDR1 SGDLS, CDR2 YYNGEE. Trimming at V came to 3 bases and at J to 2 bases, leaving 15 bases not matched to a gene. CDR3 size: 18 residues. The CDR3 reads CASSGIASADRANYGYTF. In nucleotides, the CDR3 is TGTGCCAGCAGCGGGATAGCGTCGGCGGACAGGGCCAACTATGGCTACACCTTC.

The chain joins TRBV5-6 to TRBJ1-1; D is unresolved. Trimming shortened V by 4 bases and J by 0 bases, and 4 bases separated the two germline ends. CDR1 is SGHDT and CDR2 is YYEEEE in the germline V gene. CDR3 length: 12 residues. Here the CDR3 DNA reads TGTGCCAGCAGCGCCATGAACACTGAAGCTTTCTTT. This translates into CASSAMNTEAFF. Looking up the rest from reference TRBV5-6 and TRBJ1-1 gives the full variable domain: DAGVTQSPTHLIKTRGQQVTLRCSPKSGHDTVSWYQQALGQGPQFIFQYYEEEERQRGNFPDRFSGHQFPNYSSELNVNALLLGDSALYLCASSAMNTEAFFGQGTRLTVV.

The CDR3, as DNA: TGTGCCAGCAGCGGCCTAGAGCAGTTCTTC. Its protein product is CASSGLEQFF. The rearrangement uses TRBV11-2 and TRBJ2-1; no clear D gene. Germline V lookup: CDR1 SGHAT, CDR2 FQNNGV. Trimming shortened V by 5 bases and J by 10 bases, and 6 bases separated the two germline ends. CDR3 size: 10 residues.

V is TRBV4-1 and J is TRBJ1-1, with a tentative D call TRBD1 (5 bases). Trimming stripped 0 bases from V and 1 base from J, with 9 bases between. CDR3 size: 15 residues. Germline assignment: CDR1 MGHRA and CDR2 YSYEKL. Here the CDR3 reads CASSQEPQGNTEAFF. In nucleotides, the CDR3 is TGCGCCAGCAGCCAAGAACCCCAGGGGAACACTGAAGCTTTCTTT.

The chain has TRBV5-6 and TRBJ1-4, with TRBD1 matching 9 bases. V dropped 2 bases and J dropped 7; count of bases not matched to a gene: 9. Looked up from germline, CDR1 is SGHDT and CDR2 is YYEEEE. This CDR3 contains 16 residues. CDR3 loop: CASSLATGGPGEKLFF. For the CDR3, the DNA is TGTGCCAGCAGCTTAGCAACAGGGGGCCCGGGTGAAAAACTGTTTTTT. The full variable domain, completed using reference TRBV5-6 and TRBJ1-4, is DAGVTQSPTHLIKTRGQQVTLRCSPKSGHDTVSWYQQALGQGPQFIFQYYEEEERQRGNFPDRFSGHQFPNYSSELNVNALLLGDSALYLCASSLATGGPGEKLFFGSGTQLSVL.

The V gene is TRBV6-1, the J gene TRBJ1-1, with TRBD1 identical over 9 bases. The CDR3 spans 13 residues. Germline V lookup: CDR1 MNHNS, CDR2 SASEGT. V gave up 6 bases and J gave up 5 bases; unmatched junction bases: 4. The CDR3: CASSLGTGTEAFF. DNA for the CDR3: TGTGCCAGCAGCCTGGGGACAGGGACTGAAGCTTTCTTT.

This chain links TRBV12-5 with TRBJ1-2; the match to TRBD1 covers 9 bases. V shed 6 bases, J shed 5 bases, and the junction held 10 bases outside the gene matches. There are 15 residues in the CDR3. Germline CDR1 reads LGHNT; CDR2 reads FRNRAP. This chain's CDR3 is CASGPGQGTFYGYTF. DNA of the CDR3: TGTGCTAGTGGCCCGGGACAGGGAACCTTTTATGGCTACACCTTC.

The chain links TRBV2 to TRBJ1-1, with 9 bases lining up with TRBD1. J gave up 4 bases and V 6 bases, and 9 bases lay outside the gene matches. The CDR3 extends over 15 amino acids. Germline V CDR1 and CDR2: SNHLY, FYNNEI. CDR3 bases: TGTGCCAGCAGGCTGGGACAGGGAGCCAGCACTGAAGCTTTCTTT. Translation: CASRLGQGASTEAFF.

The chain recombines TRBV29-1 with TRBJ2-7, with a possible D match to TRBD2 (5 bases). The CDR3 length is 14 residues. Germline V CDR1 and CDR2: SQVTM, ANQGSEA. Trimming cost V 2 bases and J 3 bases, with 14 bases left between them. Here the CDR3 DNA reads TGCAGCGTTGAACTGGCCGACGGACTCTACGAGCAGTACTTC. As protein: CSVELADGLYEQYF.

The J gene is TRBJ2-1, the V gene TRBV5-1; either TRBD1 or TRBD2 may fit D (5 bases each). CDR3 length: 14 amino acids. Per the germline V gene, CDR1 is SGHRS and CDR2 is YFSETQ. Trimming pared 4 bases from V and 6 bases from J, leaving 14 bases between. The CDR3 bases are TGCGCCAGCAGCCCTCGGGGCCCGATCAATGAGCAGTTCTTC. As protein: CASSPRGPINEQFF.

The CDR3 bases are TGTGCCAGCAGCCTGAGCTGGGCGGGTACTAATGAAAAACTGTTTTTT. This sequence encodes CASSLSWAGTNEKLFF. This rearrangement joins TRBV11-1 to TRBJ1-4; D ambiguous. CDR3 length equals 16 residues. The germline V gene has CDR1 SGHAT and CDR2 FQDESV (reference sequence). Trimming left V 5 bases short and J 2 bases short, with 15 bases between.

This clone was picked up one time. The J gene is TRBJ2-7, the V gene TRBV7-9; possible D gene TRBD2, 6 bases. The germline V gene encodes CDR1 SEHNR and CDR2 FQNEAQ (reference sequence). This CDR3 region has 16 residues. Trimming removed 4 bases at V and 1 base at J, with 17 bases between. As DNA, the CDR3 is TGTGCCAGCAGCTCCGGGGCAGGGAGGAGGTCCTACGAGCAGTACTTC. Its protein is CASSSGAGRRSYEQYF.

In this sample, this clone turned up once. The gene calls are TRBV6-5 and TRBJ1-1; D gene ambiguous. V was pared by 0 bases and J by 2 bases, with 7 bases between. CDR3 length: 14 amino acids. Germline CDR1 MNHEY, CDR2 SVGAGI. In nucleotides, the CDR3 is TGTGCCAGCAGTTACTCCGACAAAAACACTGAAGCTTTCTTT. Its translation is CASSYSDKNTEAFF.

This clone was counted between two and nine times. The chain uses TRBV29-1 and TRBJ2-3; the D gene could be TRBD1 or TRBD2 (5 bases each). The V gene's germline CDR1 is SQVTM and CDR2 ANQGSEA. The V end lost 4 bases, the J end lost 10 bases, and 18 bases lay between the germline ends. The CDR3 has 13 amino acids. The CDR3 DNA follows: TGCAGCGTTGTATGGGACGCCTCGATGGCGCAGTATTTT. It codes for CSVVWDASMAQYF.

This clone occurred a few times. V and J are TRBV7-9 and TRBJ2-2, with TRBD1 as a possible D gene (6 bases). Germline values: CDR1 SEHNR, CDR2 FQNEAQ (reference sequence). Trimming removed 10 bases from V and 4 bases from J, with 16 bases in between. The CDR3 is 14 residues long. The CDR3: CATLGDIGTGELFF. The CDR3 coding sequence is TGTGCCACCCTGGGGGACATAGGCACCGGGGAGCTGTTTTTT.

This clone was found a few times. The chain employs TRBV4-1 and TRBJ2-2; D is unresolved. The CDR3 spans 16 residues. Germline assignment: CDR1 MGHRA and CDR2 YSYEKL. The V end lost 4 bases, the J end lost 2 bases, and 14 bases lay between the germline ends. CDR3 loop: CASSPARLANTGELFF. The CDR3 nucleotides are TGCGCCAGCAGCCCTGCCCGGTTAGCTAACACCGGGGAGCTGTTTTTT.

V usage is TRBV2 and J usage is TRBJ2-7, with 9 bases fitting TRBD1. The J segment lost 6 bases and the V segment lost 4 bases, leaving 7 bases of the junction unmatched. The CDR3 length is 14 residues. CDR1 and CDR2 from the germline V gene are SNHLY and FYNNEI. The CDR3 DNA reads as TGTGCCAGCAGTGCGGGGACAGGGTCGGGCGAGCAGTACTTC. This gives the protein CASSAGTGSGEQYF. Drawing the rest from reference TRBV2 and TRBJ2-7, the complete variable domain is EPEVTQTPSHQVTQMGQEVILRCVPISNHLYFYWYRQILGQKVEFLVSFYNNEISEKSEIFDDQFSVERPDGSNFTLKIRSTKLEDSAMYFCASSAGTGSGEQYFGPGTRLTVT.

This rearrangement joins TRBV30 to TRBJ1-6; D is unresolved. CDR1 and CDR2 (germline): GTSNPN, SVGIG (reference sequence). The CDR3 sequence is 13 residues long. The ends were cut back, 4 bases at V and 0 bases at J, with 4 bases in the middle. The DNA for the CDR3 is TGTGCCTGGACTAGCTCCTATAATTCACCCCTCCACTTT. Translation gives CAWTSSYNSPLHF. The entire variable domain, with the rest obtained from reference TRBV30 and TRBJ1-6, is as follows: SQTIHQWPATLVQPVGSPLSLECTVEGTSNPNLYWYRQAAGRGLQLLFYSVGIGQISSEVPQNLSASRPQDRQFILSSKKLLLSDSGFYLCAWTSSYNSPLHFGNGTRLTVT.

The chain is built from TRBV7-2 and TRBJ2-5; D may match TRBD1 or TRBD2 (5 bases each). V was trimmed by 4 bases and J by 3 bases, leaving 12 bases between them. This CDR3 is built from 14 residues. In germline, CDR1 is SGHTA, CDR2 FQGNSA. The CDR3 protein is CASSSWDGEETQYF. The CDR3 coding sequence is TGTGCCAGCAGCTCCTGGGACGGAGAAGAGACCCAGTACTTC.

CDR3 bases: TGTGCCAGCAGCTGGGACAGGGGAAACACTGAAGCTTTCTTT. It translates to CASSWDRGNTEAFF. The V call is TRBV5-6, the J call TRBJ1-1, with 10 bases fitting TRBD1. With V trimmed by 3 bases and J by 2 bases, 1 base remained unmatched. The CDR3 totals 14 residues. Germline V gene data show CDR1 as SGHDT and CDR2 as YYEEEE.

A few counts support this clone. The V and J genes are TRBV7-9 and TRBJ2-2; D uncertain. In germline, CDR1 is SEHNR, CDR2 FQNEAQ (reference sequence). The ends were cut back, 7 bases at V and 6 bases at J, with 12 bases in the middle. The CDR3 totals 13 residues. The CDR3 DNA reads as TGTGCCAGCACCCGCCGGGTGTCCGGGGAGCTGTTTTTT. This encodes CASTRRVSGELFF.

The chain is built from TRBV15 and TRBJ1-1, with 7 bases aligning to TRBD1. V was clipped by 3 bases and J by 6 bases; unmatched bases: 16. Germline lookup yields CDR1 LNHNV and CDR2 YYDKDF (reference sequence). The CDR3 runs to 17 residues. DNA of the CDR3: TGTGCCACCAGCAGCGACAGGGATAGGTACGGGATCCCTGAAGCTTTCTTT. Translation gives CATSSDRDRYGIPEAFF.

This sequence joins TRBV6-5 and TRBJ2-5; D unclear. CDR3 length: 13 residues. V dropped 8 bases and J dropped 1 base, with 11 bases sitting between them. Per the germline V gene, CDR1 is MNHEY and CDR2 is SVGAGI. The CDR3 region is CASGSHLQETQYF. CDR3 in DNA: TGTGCCAGCGGCAGTCACCTCCAAGAGACCCAGTACTTC.

The J gene is TRBJ1-2, the V gene TRBV4-2, with unresolved D. Trimming cost V 3 bases and J 8 bases, with 7 bases left between them. CDR3 length: 11 amino acids. From germline, CDR1 is LGHNA and CDR2 YNFKEQ. The CDR3 region has the DNA TGTGCCAGCAGCCAGGGTCGGGGCTACACCTTC. It codes for CASSQGRGYTF.

The V gene is TRBV4-2, the J gene TRBJ2-7; D is unresolved. The germline V gene encodes CDR1 LGHNA and CDR2 YNFKEQ. CDR3 length: 13 amino acids. Trimming stripped 0 bases from V and 4 bases from J, with 7 bases between. The CDR3 loop is CASSQDLGYEQYF. CDR3 bases: TGTGCCAGCAGCCAAGATCTAGGGTACGAGCAGTACTTC.

This clone was seen a handful of times. V gene TRBV29-1 combines with J gene TRBJ2-7; D is ambiguous. V lost 3 bases, J lost 2 bases, and 11 bases lay in between. The CDR3 length is 13 residues. In germline, CDR1 is SQVTM, CDR2 ANQGSEA. CDR3 DNA sequence: TGCAGCGTTGAGGTGGAGACCCCCTACGAGCAGTACTTC. Residues: CSVEVETPYEQYF.

A few counts support this clone. V gene TRBV5-4 combines with J gene TRBJ2-3, with 7 nucleotides matching TRBD2. In germline, CDR1 is SGHNT, CDR2 YYREEE (reference sequence). Trimming took 2 bases from V and 1 from J; bases not matched to a gene: 4. The CDR3 spans 15 residues. In DNA form, the CDR3 reads TGTGCCAGCAGCTTCCGGGGGGACGGCACAGATACGCAGTATTTT. Translated, it gives CASSFRGDGTDTQYF.

The chain is built from TRBV29-1 and TRBJ1-2, with 8 bases matching TRBD1. This CDR3 comprises 15 residues. Trimming removed 3 bases from V and 1 base from J; junction bases left unmatched: 7. Germline lookup yields CDR1 SQVTM and CDR2 ANQGSEA. CDR3 amino acids: CSVEGWTGNNYGYTF. CDR3 nucleotides: TGCAGCGTTGAGGGCTGGACAGGGAATAACTATGGCTACACCTTC.

The CDR3 DNA sequence: TGTGCCAGCAGCTTGGGCGGTTTCACCTATAATTCACCCCTCCACTTT. Translation: CASSLGGFTYNSPLHF. This sequence joins TRBV5-6 and TRBJ1-6, with unresolved D. The CDR3 loop spans 16 amino acids. The V gene lost 0 bases and the J gene lost 2 bases, with 9 bases spanning the gap. Germline CDR1 SGHDT, CDR2 YYEEEE.

This clone was observed a single time. The rearrangement uses TRBV9 and TRBJ2-2; D is uncertain. The V gene lost 0 bases and the J gene lost 8 bases, with 11 bases spanning the gap. From germline, CDR1 is SGDLS and CDR2 YYNGEE. The CDR3 runs 14 residues. CDR3 region: CASSVEFTGGELFF. CDR3 nucleotide sequence: TGTGCCAGCAGCGTAGAATTCACCGGGGGGGAGCTGTTTTTT.